Listed below are T cell receptor beta chains from one sample, sequenced in a study of blood T cell repertoires in COVID-19. TCRdb's copy holds only in-frame clones and misses some; the assay was immunoSEQ multiplex PCR. The sample has about 250,000 clones, 88% seen once. What was sequenced was PBMCs or T cells enriched from blood (not recorded which). These receptors were taken from a woman between 40 and 50 years old who had been exposed to COVID-19. Both conserved end residues are part of each CDR3. Each record gives: V gene, J gene, D gene, clone size, CDR3 protein, CDR3 DNA. A D gene is named only where the DNA matches it firmly. Where a row states a size, it is once, few, many or the class of an expanded clone; other rows omit it.

V: TRBV5-1; J: TRBJ1-4; D: -; size: -; CDR3: CASSLDRGRLFF; DNA: TGCGCCAGCAGCTTGGATCGGGGTAGGCTGTTTTTT
V: TRBV6-5; J: TRBJ2-2; D: -; size: -; CDR3: CASREVVGELFF; DNA: TGTGCCAGCAGGGAGGTGGTCGGGGAGCTGTTTTTT
V: TRBV12-3/TRBV12-4; J: TRBJ1-6; D: TRBD1; size: medium-sized; CDR3: CASSPGTAFPLHF; DNA: TGTGCCAGCAGCCCCGGGACAGCCTTCCCCCTCCACTTT
V: TRBV19; J: TRBJ2-5; D: -; size: -; CDR3: CASSSGPQETQYF; DNA: TGTGCCAGTAGTTCTGGGCCCCAAGAGACCCAGTACTTC
V: TRBV5-1; J: TRBJ2-1; D: -; size: -; CDR3: CASSLAQTSIHNEQFF; DNA: TGTGCCAGCAGCTTGGCCCAAACTAGCATTCACAATGAGCAGTTCTTC
V: TRBV4-1; J: TRBJ2-3; D: -; size: -; CDR3: CASSLILRDTQYF; DNA: TGCGCCAGCAGCCTTATACTGCGAGATACGCAGTATTTT
V: TRBV4-3; J: TRBJ1-1; D: -; size: once; CDR3: CASSQDRGGNTEAFF; DNA: TGCGCCAGCAGCCAAGATAGGGGTGGGAACACTGAAGCTTTCTTT
V: TRBV6-2/TRBV6-3; J: TRBJ1-2; D: TRBD1; size: -; CDR3: CASSRTGHYGYTF; DNA: TGTGCCAGCAGCCGGACAGGGCACTATGGCTACACCTTC
V: TRBV19; J: TRBJ1-5; D: -; size: -; CDR3: CASSIGESLNQPQHF; DNA: TGTGCCAGTAGTATAGGGGAGTCCCTGAATCAGCCCCAGCATTTT
V: TRBV30; J: TRBJ1-5; D: -; size: -; CDR3: CAWQGLGNQPQHF; DNA: TGTGCCTGGCAGGGCTTGGGCAATCAGCCCCAGCATTTT
V: TRBV7-2; J: TRBJ1-2; D: TRBD1; size: once; CDR3: CASSLAQRGRDGYTF; DNA: TGTGCCAGCAGCTTAGCGCAGAGGGGGCGGGATGGCTACACCTTC
V: TRBV29-1; J: TRBJ2-3; D: TRBD1; size: -; CDR3: CSVGDRGFADTQYF; DNA: TGCAGCGTGGGGGACAGGGGGTTTGCAGATACGCAGTATTTT
V: TRBV7-2; J: TRBJ1-1; D: TRBD1; size: -; CDR3: CASSWLGQGGTEAFF; DNA: TGTGCCAGCAGCTGGCTAGGACAGGGAGGCACTGAAGCTTTCTTT
V: TRBV7-6; J: TRBJ2-1; D: -; size: -; CDR3: CASSLGDSGPHNEQFF; DNA: TGTGCCAGCAGCTTAGGGGACTCGGGACCACACAATGAGCAGTTCTTC
V: TRBV6-5; J: TRBJ1-2; D: -; size: -; CDR3: CASSLQGLGGYTF; DNA: TGTGCCAGCAGTCTACAGGGATTAGGTGGCTACACCTTC